The clone carrying this T cell receptor beta chain was picked up a small number of times. The data are from a study of immune characterization of retroperitoneal liposarcoma. TCRdb re-analysed the PCR reads in MiXCR, keeping a single row per CDR3 protein. The table has some 15,000 distinct CDR3 sequences, 45% to 50% seen once; the top ten hold about 12%. V dropped 3 bases and J dropped 5 bases, with 16 bases sitting between them. Germline values: CDR1 WSHSY, CDR2 SAAADI. This CDR3 comprises 15 residues. The chain employs TRBV10-2 and TRBJ2-5; D is tentatively TRBD1 or TRBD2 (5 bases each). Input material: tumor tissue. This TCR derives from a female donor with retroperitoneal liposarcoma. The CDR3 bases are TGCGCCAGCAGTGATCTCTTTCTGGGGACGGAGACCCAGTACTTC. It encodes CASSDLFLGTETQYF.